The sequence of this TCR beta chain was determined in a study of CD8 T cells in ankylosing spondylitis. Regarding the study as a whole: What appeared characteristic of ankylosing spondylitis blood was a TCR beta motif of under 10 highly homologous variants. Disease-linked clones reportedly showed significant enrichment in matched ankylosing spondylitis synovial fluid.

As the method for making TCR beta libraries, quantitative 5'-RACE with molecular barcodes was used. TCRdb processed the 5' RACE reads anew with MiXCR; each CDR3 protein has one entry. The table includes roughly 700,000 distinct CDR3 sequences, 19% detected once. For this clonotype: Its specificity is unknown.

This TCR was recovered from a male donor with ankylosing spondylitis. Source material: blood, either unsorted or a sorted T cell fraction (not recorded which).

Written as DNA, the CDR3 is TGTGCCAGCAGCAGCCCCATAGGGTTGAGCTCCTACGAGCAGTACTTC. Translating it yields CASSSPIGLSSYEQYF. The chain links TRBV7-9 to TRBJ2-7, with D hard to call. The germline CDR1 and CDR2 sequences are SEHNR and FQNEAQ (reference sequence). This CDR3 is built from 16 residues. The V end lost 5 bases, the J end lost 0 bases, and 17 bases lay between the germline ends.